These 3 T cell receptor beta chains were all obtained from the same sample, sequenced in a study of Graves' ophthalmopathy and Graves' hyperthyroidism. From RNA, the CDR3 regions of TCR beta chains were amplified and sequenced. Investigators did first-round RT-PCR with HTBI primers, then second-round multiplex PCR. TCRdb redid the calling of the multiplex PCR reads with MiXCR, one entry per CDR3 protein. The table includes approximately 380,000 distinct CDR3 sequences, under 25% detected once. The sample was peripheral blood. The receptor source for this set is a woman in her late teens or twenties with stable Graves' hyperthyroidism.

This clonotype was observed a handful of times. The chain joins TRBV7-9 to TRBJ2-5, with D perhaps given as TRBD1 or TRBD2 (7 bases each). CDR3 length: 16 amino acids. Per the germline V gene, CDR1 is SEHNR and CDR2 is FQNEAQ (reference sequence). The V end lost 5 bases, the J end lost 1 base, and 17 bases lay between the germline ends. The CDR3, as DNA: TGTGCCAGCAGCCGTTCGGGGGAGGGGGCCCAAGAGACCCAGTACTTC. It is translated as CASSRSGEGAQETQYF. The full variable domain, in which reference TRBV7-9 and TRBJ2-5 provide the parts outside the CDR3, is DTGVSQNPRHKITKRGQNVTFRCDPISEHNRLYWYRQTLGQGPEFLTYFQNEAQLEKSRLLSDRFSAERPKGSFSTLEIQRTEQGDSAMYLCASSRSGEGAQETQYFGPGTRLLVL.

This clonotype came up many times. V is TRBV6-1 and J is TRBJ2-7, with D possibly TRBD1 on 6 matching bases. The V gene's germline CDR1 is MNHNS and CDR2 SASEGT. CDR3 length: 13 residues. Trimming stripped 8 bases from V and 0 bases from J, with 11 bases between. In DNA, the CDR3 is TGTGCCAGCCACCGACAGGTCTCCTACGAGCAGTACTTC. As protein: CASHRQVSYEQYF.

In this sample, this clonotype turned up many times. The V gene is TRBV7-6, the J gene TRBJ2-2, with TRBD2 identical over 9 bases. From germline, CDR1 is SGHVS and CDR2 FNYEAQ. CDR3 size: 16 residues. Unmatched junction bases numbered 12, after V lost 7 bases and J lost 6 bases. DNA of the CDR3: TGTGCCAGCACCCTAGCGGGACAACTCATGGCCGGGGAGCTGTTTTTT. Protein: CASTLAGQLMAGELFF.